This TCR beta chain emerged from a study of vaccination effects on CD4 cells after COVID-19. Study-wide background: It was two doses of either the BNT162b2 or mRNA-1273 vaccine that participants received.

Comments on this clone: The target antigen is unknown.

Following 10 days of culture, CD4+ T cells were isolated. This individual tested PCR-positive for SARS-CoV-2 infection between March and December 2020. Cultures received IL-2 medium that replaced half the medium on days 3 and 7. The assay was immunoSEQ multiplex PCR, and TCRdb's table has in-frame clones only and misses some. Altogether roughly 60,000 clones are present, 72% being singletons, with the ten largest covering roughly 25%. General study points: New vaccine-induced clones were the main type among post-vaccine spike-reactive clones in convalescents.

This specimen was CD4+ T cells from PBMCs cultured without peptide, taken before COVID-19 vaccination. The sequence came from a human donor who had a prior SARS-CoV-2 infection.

The CDR3 sequence is CASSKDRAGYNEQFF. The CDR3 DNA is TGTGCCAGCAGTAAAGACAGGGCGGGCTACAATGAGCAGTTCTTC. The rearrangement uses TRBV7-3 and TRBJ2-1; 7 bases align to TRBD1. The V and J ends lost 6 bases and 3 bases, in that order; junction bases with no gene match: 8. This CDR3 is built from 15 residues. From germline, CDR1 is SGHTA and CDR2 FQGTGA.